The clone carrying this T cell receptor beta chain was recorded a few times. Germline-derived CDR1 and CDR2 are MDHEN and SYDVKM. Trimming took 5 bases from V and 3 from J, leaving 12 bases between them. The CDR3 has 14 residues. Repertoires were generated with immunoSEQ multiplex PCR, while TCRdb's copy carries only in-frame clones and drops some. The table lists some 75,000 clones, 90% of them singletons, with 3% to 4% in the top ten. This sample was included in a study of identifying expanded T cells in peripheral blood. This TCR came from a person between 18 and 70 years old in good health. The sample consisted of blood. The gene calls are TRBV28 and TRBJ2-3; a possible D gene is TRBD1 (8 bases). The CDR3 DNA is TGTGCCAGCAGTACAGGGGGGGAAACAGATACGCAGTATTTT. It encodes CASSTGGETDTQYF.